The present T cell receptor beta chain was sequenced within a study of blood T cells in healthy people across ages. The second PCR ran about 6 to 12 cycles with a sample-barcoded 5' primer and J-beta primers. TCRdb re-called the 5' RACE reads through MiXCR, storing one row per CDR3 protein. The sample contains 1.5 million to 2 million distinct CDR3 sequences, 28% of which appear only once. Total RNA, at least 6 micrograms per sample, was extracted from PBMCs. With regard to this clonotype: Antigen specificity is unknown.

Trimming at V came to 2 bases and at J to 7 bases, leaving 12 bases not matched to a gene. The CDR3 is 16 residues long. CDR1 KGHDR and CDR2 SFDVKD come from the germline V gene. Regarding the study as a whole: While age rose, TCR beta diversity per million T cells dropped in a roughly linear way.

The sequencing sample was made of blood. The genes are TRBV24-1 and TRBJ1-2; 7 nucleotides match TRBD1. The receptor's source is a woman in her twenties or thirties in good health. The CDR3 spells CATSDSSRGRGFGYTF. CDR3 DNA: TGTGCCACCAGTGATTCTAGTAGGGGGCGCGGGTTTGGCTACACCTTC.